Listed here are 20 T cell receptor beta chains from one sample, sequenced in a study of beta chain features in type 1 diabetes listed by TCRdb under 2018. General findings and caveats noted by the study authors: Type 1 diabetes patients showed a moderate but significant shortening of TCRB CDR3 length in all four CD4+ subsets.

Their antigens remain unidentified. Receptor libraries were prepared by the immunoSEQ multiplex PCR assay. All of the isolated RNA was reverse transcribed with the High Capacity cDNA Reverse Transcription Kit, so expressed TCRB transcripts were sequenced. TCRdb stores this immuneACCESS table with in-frame sequences only. Part of the clones is absent; in the studies checked, under half of the shortfall reflects unresolved V genes, and no reason is known for the rest. For this sample the table gives some 660,000 clones, of which about 14% were detected only once. The ten largest clones take up just under 0.04% of the sample. Sequenced: naive CD4+ T cells from blood. This sample's cell subset or site label indicates: true naive CD4+ T cells. These TCRs come from a young man with type 1 diabetes.

This clone came up a few times. The V call is TRBV5-6, the J call TRBJ1-1, with D uncertain. The germline V gene has CDR1 SGHDT and CDR2 YYEEEE. The CDR3 runs 13 residues. V shed 1 base and J shed 5 bases, with 9 bases lying between them. CDR3 nucleotide sequence: TGTGCCAGCAGCTTGCGGGGAGGAACTGAAGCTTTCTTT. Protein product: CASSLRGGTEAFF. Filled out from reference TRBV5-6 and TRBJ1-1, the complete variable domain reads DAGVTQSPTHLIKTRGQQVTLRCSPKSGHDTVSWYQQALGQGPQFIFQYYEEEERQRGNFPDRFSGHQFPNYSSELNVNALLLGDSALYLCASSLRGGTEAFFGQGTRLTVV.

The chain uses TRBV11-2 and TRBJ1-2; D is uncertain. V lost 0 bases, J lost 0 bases, and 8 bases lay in between. CDR1 is SGHAT, CDR2 FQNNGV, per germline. This CDR3 has 15 residues. As DNA, the CDR3 is TGTGCCAGCAGCTTAGATTCCATGGCTAACTATGGCTACACCTTC. As protein: CASSLDSMANYGYTF.

The chain carries TRBV2 and TRBJ2-2; a possible D gene is TRBD2 (5 bases). The V end was cut by 6 bases, the J end by 10 bases, with 12 bases between. The CDR3 covers 12 residues. Per the germline V gene, CDR1 is SNHLY and CDR2 is FYNNEI. The CDR3: CASRLAEAELFF. The CDR3 nucleotides read TGTGCCAGCAGGCTAGCAGAGGCGGAGCTGTTTTTT.

This clone has only a few counts. The chain carries TRBV28 and TRBJ2-5; weak D call: TRBD1 (5 bases). The CDR3 covers 13 residues. V gave up 2 bases and J gave up 7 bases, with 11 bases separating them. CDR1 is MDHEN, CDR2 SYDVKM, per germline. Here the CDR3 reads CASSLRQRGTQYF. The DNA for the CDR3 is TGTGCCAGCAGTTTAAGACAGCGAGGGACCCAGTACTTC.

The chain carries TRBV11-1 and TRBJ1-5, with 9 bases aligning to TRBD1. With 6 bases clipped from V and 5 bases from J, the junction kept 5 bases outside the gene matches. Germline lookup yields CDR1 SGHAT and CDR2 FQDESV (reference sequence). This CDR3 spans 14 amino acids. The CDR3 sequence is CASSSQGADQPQHF. CDR3 DNA sequence: TGTGCCAGCAGTTCACAGGGGGCGGATCAGCCCCAGCATTTT.

V usage is TRBV11-3 and J usage is TRBJ2-5; 8 bases match TRBD2. V lost 1 base to trimming and J lost 5 bases; unmatched junction nucleotides: 0. The germline V gene has CDR1 SGHNT and CDR2 YENEEA. The CDR3 has 13 residues. CDR3 residues: CASSLGLAETQYF. CDR3 in DNA: TGTGCCAGCAGCTTAGGACTAGCGGAGACCCAGTACTTC.

This clone showed up just a few times. V usage is TRBV7-9 and J usage is TRBJ1-5; 10 nucleotides align to TRBD1. Germline-derived CDR1 and CDR2 are SEHNR and FQNEAQ (reference sequence). CDR3 length: 18 residues. After removal of 5 bases from V and 1 base from J, the junction contained 11 bases not matched to a gene. DNA of the CDR3: TGTGCCAGCAGCACAGGGACAGGGGCCCTGGGGAGCAATCAGCCCCAGCATTTT. It yields the protein CASSTGTGALGSNQPQHF.

This chain connects TRBV18 to TRBJ1-2; D unclear. V lost 2 bases to trimming and J lost 9 bases, with 19 bases between them. The CDR3 length is 15 residues. The V gene's germline CDR1 is KGHSH and CDR2 LQKENI. The chain's CDR3 is CASSPTSAKSPSYTF. CDR3 DNA: TGTGCCAGCTCACCAACGTCTGCTAAAAGCCCAAGCTACACCTTC.

The table lists this clone with a few counts. The chain is built from TRBV9 and TRBJ1-2; maybe TRBD1 (6 bases). V lost 4 bases and J lost 8, with 15 bases in between. The germline CDR1 and CDR2 sequences are SGDLS and YYNGEE. The CDR3 has 13 residues. The CDR3 DNA sequence: TGTGCCAGCAGCTCACTACAGGGATCAGGCTACACCTTC. It yields the protein CASSSLQGSGYTF.

The chain carries TRBV7-2 and TRBJ1-2; 11 positions agree with TRBD1. This CDR3 spans 16 amino acids. The V gene's germline CDR1 is SGHTA and CDR2 FQGNSA. V lost 5 bases and J lost 6; bases outside the gene matches: 11. CDR3 DNA sequence: TGTGCCAGCAGCCCGGACAGGGGGCGCGTTGACAATGGCTACACCTTC. Its translation is CASSPDRGRVDNGYTF.

The V gene is TRBV5-1, the J gene TRBJ2-3, with 7 bases matching TRBD2. V was clipped by 0 bases and J by 2 bases; unmatched bases: 9. The CDR3 length is 17 residues. The germline gives CDR1 SGHRS, CDR2 YFSETQ. The CDR3 loop is CASSLGSLAASTDTQYF. The CDR3 region has the DNA TGCGCCAGCAGCTTGGGCTCGCTAGCGGCTTCCACAGATACGCAGTATTTT. The whole variable domain, remainder taken from reference TRBV5-1 and TRBJ2-3, is KAGVTQTPRYLIKTRGQQVTLSCSPISGHRSVSWYQQTPGQGLQFLFEYFSETQRNKGNFPGRFSGRQFSNSRSEMNVSTLELGDSALYLCASSLGSLAASTDTQYFGPGTRLTVL.

The chain employs TRBV6-5 and TRBJ2-7; D is undetermined. CDR3 size: 14 residues. With 0 bases removed from V and 3 bases from J, the gap between germline ends came to 9 bases. Per the germline V gene, CDR1 is MNHEY and CDR2 is SVGAGI. CDR3 nucleotide sequence: TGTGCCAGCAGTTACTCAGTGGCAGACTACGAGCAGTACTTC. It codes for CASSYSVADYEQYF.

The chain recombines TRBV6-5 with TRBJ1-1, with 9 nucleotides matching TRBD1. The germline gives CDR1 MNHEY, CDR2 SVGAGI. V trimming: 5 bases; J trimming: 1 base; junction bases outside the gene matches: 2. This CDR3 is built from 14 residues. CDR3 residues: CASSKGQGNTEAFF. The DNA for the CDR3 is TGTGCCAGCAGTAAGGGACAGGGGAACACTGAAGCTTTCTTT.

CDR3 DNA: TGCGCCAGCAGCCCTTGGACTAGCGGGGGCTACAATGAGCAGTTCTTC. Translating gives CASSPWTSGGYNEQFF. The chain uses TRBV5-1 and TRBJ2-1, with TRBD2 matching over 13 bases. CDR3 length equals 16 residues. J was trimmed by 3 bases and V by 4 bases; bases with no gene match: 4. Germline loops: CDR1 SGHRS, CDR2 YFSETQ.

This clone was picked up a small number of times. This sample includes further DNA sequences coding for the same CDR3. This chain joins TRBV5-1 and TRBJ1-1; no clear D. Trimming took 0 bases from V and 0 from J, leaving 6 bases between them. Germline values: CDR1 SGHRS, CDR2 YFSETQ. There are 14 residues in the CDR3. The CDR3 protein is CASSLGQVNTEAFF. The CDR3 DNA sequence: TGCGCCAGCAGCTTGGGGCAGGTGAACACTGAAGCTTTCTTT. Supplemented by reference TRBV5-1 and TRBJ1-1, the full variable domain reads KAGVTQTPRYLIKTRGQQVTLSCSPISGHRSVSWYQQTPGQGLQFLFEYFSETQRNKGNFPGRFSGRQFSNSRSEMNVSTLELGDSALYLCASSLGQVNTEAFFGQGTRLTVV.

There are a few counts of this clone. Germline and junction disagree at one end, which may indicate a read error. J is TRBJ2-2 and V is TRBV7-7; D unresolved. This CDR3 region has 16 residues. The germline CDR1 and CDR2 sequences are SSHAT and FNYEAQ (reference sequence). CDR3 nucleotides: TGTGCTAGCAGTCCCCGCCCCGGGCAGGACACCGGGGAGCTGTTTTTT. This sequence encodes CASSPRPGQDTGELFF.

This clone was detected a few times. This chain links TRBV5-1 with TRBJ2-3, with no clear D. The CDR3 is 14 amino acids. The germline gives CDR1 SGHRS, CDR2 YFSETQ. V was shortened by 2 bases and J by 1 base, with 8 bases between the two germline ends. Written as DNA, the CDR3 is TGCGCCAGCAGCTTAATAGGTGGCACAGATACGCAGTATTTT. Translated: CASSLIGGTDTQYF.

This clone was picked up a small number of times. V usage is TRBV5-4 and J usage is TRBJ2-3; tentatively, D is TRBD2 (5 bases). V lost 5 bases and J lost 4, with 14 bases in between. The CDR3 contains 14 residues. Germline-derived CDR1 and CDR2 are SGHNT and YYREEE (reference sequence). CDR3 sequence: CASRNVGDPDTQYF. Here the CDR3 DNA reads TGTGCCAGCAGAAATGTCGGGGATCCAGATACGCAGTATTTT.

The chain is built from TRBV6-1 and TRBJ2-6, with D uncertain. The CDR3 covers 15 residues. Germline CDR1 is MNHNS and CDR2 is SASEGT. V shed 2 bases and J shed 0 bases, with 5 bases lying between them. The CDR3 loop is CASSESNSGANVLTF. The CDR3 region has the DNA TGTGCCAGCAGTGAAAGCAACTCTGGGGCCAACGTCCTGACTTTC.

This chain connects TRBV25-1 to TRBJ2-4, with D possibly TRBD2 on 5 matching bases. Looked up from germline, CDR1 is MGHDK and CDR2 is SYGVNS. Trimming took off 3 bases at V and 5 bases at J, with 20 bases between the two ends. This CDR3 is built from 17 residues. CDR3 bases: TGTGCCAGCAGTGACGATCGCCGGGTCCCCGGGGAAAACATTCAGTACTTC. Protein sequence: CASSDDRRVPGENIQYF.